There are many counts of the clone carrying this T cell receptor (beta chain). Its antigen remains unknown. This CDR3 is 15 amino acids long. V gave up 7 bases and J gave up 6 bases; unmatched junction bases: 12. The germline CDR1 and CDR2 sequences are MNHNS and SASEGT. The data were taken from a study of neurological immune-mediated disorders. Study results and caveats: Among expanded clones, no CDR3 amino acid sequences were shared across subjects, a pattern suggesting private repertoires in all groups. It was HTLV-1-associated myelopathy that showed the most TCR clonal expansion, while multiple sclerosis showed the least, falling below healthy controls. The multiple sclerosis repertoire cluster was not associated with any clinical or MRI feature, with the authors stating that larger cohorts are needed.

TCRdb reanalysed the 5' RACE reads using MiXCR and keeps one entry per CDR3 protein. The table lists tens of thousands of distinct CDR3 sequences, 4.5% of them singletons. The receptor was derived from a man aged 25 to 40 with multiple sclerosis. This chain joins TRBV6-1 and TRBJ2-1, with 7 bases that match TRBD1. The sequencing input was PBMCs. In DNA form, the CDR3 reads TGTGCCAGCAATGACCGGGACAGACCCCTCAATGAGCAGTTCTTC. Protein: CASNDRDRPLNEQFF.